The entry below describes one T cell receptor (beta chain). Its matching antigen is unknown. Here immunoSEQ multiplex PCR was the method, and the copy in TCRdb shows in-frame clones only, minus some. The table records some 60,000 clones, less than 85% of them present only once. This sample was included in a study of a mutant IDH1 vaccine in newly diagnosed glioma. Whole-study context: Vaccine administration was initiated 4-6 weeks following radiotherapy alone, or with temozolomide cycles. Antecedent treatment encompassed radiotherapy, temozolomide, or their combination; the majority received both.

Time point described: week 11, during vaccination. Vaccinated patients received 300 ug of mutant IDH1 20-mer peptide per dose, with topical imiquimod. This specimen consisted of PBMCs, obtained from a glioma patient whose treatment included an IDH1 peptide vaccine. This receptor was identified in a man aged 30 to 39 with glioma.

The CDR3 DNA follows: TGTGCCAGCAGCTTAGGGGGTGCGACCCAGTACTTC. Amino acid sequence: CASSLGGATQYF. The genes are TRBV7-9 and TRBJ2-5; D unresolved. The CDR3 contains 12 residues. Germline V gives CDR1 SEHNR, CDR2 FQNEAQ (reference sequence). The V gene lost 1 base and the J gene lost 7 bases, with 7 bases spanning the gap. Full variable domain (rest looked up from reference TRBV7-9 and TRBJ2-5): DTGVSQNPRHKITKRGQNVTFRCDPISEHNRLYWYRQTLGQGPEFLTYFQNEAQLEKSRLLSDRFSAERPKGSFSTLEIQRTEQGDSAMYLCASSLGGATQYFGPGTRLLVL.